The clone carrying this TCR beta chain has a handful of counts. This sample was included in a study of T-cell reconstitution after alpha-beta-depleted transplantation in children. The germline V gene encodes CDR1 SGHDT and CDR2 YYEEEE. The V and J ends lost 1 base and 1 base respectively, with 9 bases between them. The CDR3 covers 16 residues. Preparation of the TCRbeta library was carried out with unique molecular identifiers. TCRdb fed the PCR reads into MiXCR, producing one record per CDR3 protein. This table holds over 200,000 distinct CDR3 sequences, 8.5% to 10% found once. The source material was PBMCs from the stem cell graft donor, sampled from the stem cell graft. The J gene is TRBJ2-6, the V gene TRBV5-6, with D possibly being TRBD1 (5 bases). The receptor was isolated from a human donor who donated a stem cell graft to a child with acute lymphoblastic leukemia. The chain's CDR3 is CASSLRSGSGANVLTF. CDR3 sequence (DNA): TGTGCCAGCAGCTTGCGGTCAGGGTCTGGGGCCAACGTCCTGACTTTC.